These 17 T cell receptor beta chains originate from one sample sequenced in a study of tumour-infiltrating T cells in Burkitt lymphoma. TCRdb's table, derived via immunoSEQ multiplex PCR, lists solely in-frame clones and lacks some. The repertoire consists of 5,000 to 6,000 clones, with roughly 10% occurring once and the leading ten covering around 2%. The specimen sequenced was tumor tissue. Every receptor here comes from a human donor with diffuse large B-cell lymphoma.

This chain uses TRBV5-1 with TRBJ2-3; 7 positions match TRBD1. From germline, CDR1 is SGHRS and CDR2 YFSETQ. The CDR3 sequence is 16 residues long. V shed 2 bases, J shed 1 base, and the junction held 7 bases outside the gene matches. CDR3 sequence: CASSFPSGTGTDTQYF. The CDR3, as DNA: TGCGCCAGCAGCTTCCCTTCCGGGACAGGCACAGATACGCAGTATTTT.

The chain uses TRBV18 and TRBJ2-3, with a possible D match to TRBD1 (6 bases). Germline V gene lookup returns CDR1 KGHSH and CDR2 LQKENI. V was cut by 4 bases and J by 1 base, with 9 bases left in between. This CDR3 has 14 residues. CDR3 region: CASSRDIGTDTQYF. DNA of the CDR3: TGTGCCAGCTCACGGGACATAGGCACAGATACGCAGTATTTT.

A few counts support this clone. The rearrangement links TRBV28 to TRBJ1-1; D call uncertain. The V end was cut by 2 bases, the J end by 3 bases, with 13 bases between. CDR1 is MDHEN, CDR2 SYDVKM, per germline. The CDR3 is 15 amino acids. CDR3 sequence reads: CASSLDLGLDTEAFF. The CDR3 DNA follows: TGTGCCAGCAGTTTAGATCTGGGGTTGGACACTGAAGCTTTCTTT.

This clone was detected only a few times. CDR3 coding DNA: TGTGCCAGCAGTTACCCCTCGACAGGGGGCTACGAGCAGTACTTC. Translating it yields CASSYPSTGGYEQYF. J is TRBJ2-7 and V is TRBV6-6; 9 nucleotides match TRBD1. Looked up from germline, CDR1 is MNHNY and CDR2 is SVGAGI (reference sequence). Trimming removed 2 bases from V and 3 bases from J; junction bases left unmatched: 5. This CDR3 contains 15 residues.

The chain uses TRBV4-1 and TRBJ2-1; D unclear. Germline CDR1 MGHRA, CDR2 YSYEKL. This CDR3 is built from 15 residues. Trimming pared 1 base from V and 4 bases from J, leaving 11 bases between. CDR3 sequence: CASSQGRQDYNEQFF. As DNA, the CDR3 is TGCGCCAGCAGCCAAGGGCGGCAGGATTACAATGAGCAGTTCTTC.

This clone was seen a few times. The chain recombines TRBV25-1 with TRBJ1-2; TRBD1 agrees at 11 bases. Germline-derived CDR1 and CDR2 are MGHDK and SYGVNS. The CDR3 consists of 16 residues. J lost 3 bases, V lost 3 bases, and 6 bases had no gene match. CDR3 DNA sequence: TGTGCCAGCAGTGAGAGGACAGGGGGCCCCCACTATGGCTACACCTTC. Encoded protein: CASSERTGGPHYGYTF.

The chain employs TRBV4-2 and TRBJ1-3; the D gene is possibly TRBD1 (6 bases). Germline V gene lookup returns CDR1 LGHNA and CDR2 YNFKEQ. The CDR3 runs to 15 residues. Trimming shortened V by 0 bases and J by 4 bases, and 10 bases separated the two germline ends. This CDR3 is CASSQDRGLGNTIYF. DNA of the CDR3: TGTGCCAGCAGCCAAGATCGGGGGCTCGGAAACACCATATATTTT.

The rearrangement links TRBV2 to TRBJ1-6, with 10 bases lining up with TRBD1. Germline values: CDR1 SNHLY, CDR2 FYNNEI. This CDR3 is 15 amino acids long. V trimming: 6 bases; J trimming: 7 bases; junction bases outside the gene matches: 6. CDR3 protein: CASRILTGGNSPLHF. CDR3 nucleotides: TGTGCCAGCAGGATCCTGACAGGGGGCAATTCACCCCTCCACTTT. The variable domain in full, completed from reference TRBV2 and TRBJ1-6, reads EPEVTQTPSHQVTQMGQEVILRCVPISNHLYFYWYRQILGQKVEFLVSFYNNEISEKSEIFDDQFSVERPDGSNFTLKIRSTKLEDSAMYFCASRILTGGNSPLHFGNGTRLTVT.

This chain uses TRBV6-5 with TRBJ1-6; 9 nucleotides line up with TRBD1. CDR1 MNHEY and CDR2 SVGAGI come from the germline V gene. After removal of 6 bases from V and 13 bases from J, the junction contained 13 bases not matched to a gene. The CDR3 is 15 amino acids. CDR3 sequence reads: CASRRTPGQGGPLHF. In nucleotides, the CDR3 is TGTGCCAGCAGGCGTACACCGGGACAGGGAGGGCCCCTCCACTTT.

Only a few counts were recorded for this clone. This sequence joins TRBV5-1 and TRBJ1-1; D gene ambiguous. Per the germline V gene, CDR1 is SGHRS and CDR2 is YFSETQ. CDR3 size: 15 residues. The V and J ends lost 0 bases and 0 bases respectively, with 9 bases between them. CDR3 DNA: TGCGCCAGCAGCTTGGCGGCAGGCCTGAACACTGAAGCTTTCTTT. It translates to CASSLAAGLNTEAFF.

This clone has a handful of counts. The chain is built from TRBV10-2 and TRBJ1-2, with 7 bases matching TRBD1. Losses at the gene ends were 4 bases for V and 4 bases for J; bases not matched to a gene: 9. Per germline, CDR1 WSHSY and CDR2 SAAADI. This CDR3 is 15 amino acids long. The CDR3 loop reads CASSANPRDSYGYTF. The CDR3 DNA sequence: TGCGCCAGCAGTGCGAATCCCAGGGACAGCTATGGCTACACCTTC.

The chain uses TRBV5-1 and TRBJ2-2, with D possibly being TRBD2 (6 bases). The germline V gene has CDR1 SGHRS and CDR2 YFSETQ. Trimming shortened V by 4 bases and J by 2 bases, and 12 bases separated the two germline ends. CDR3 length: 15 amino acids. The CDR3 nucleotides are TGCGCCAGCAGCCTCGGGGGAGCTAACACCGGGGAGCTGTTTTTT. It translates to CASSLGGANTGELFF.

In the case of this clone: The sample carries other DNA sequences with the same CDR3. The chain couples TRBV5-6 to TRBJ1-3; D unresolved. CDR3 length equals 15 residues. V lost 4 bases and J lost 7, with 18 bases in between. Looked up from germline, CDR1 is SGHDT and CDR2 is YYEEEE. CDR3 nucleotides: TGTGCCAGCAGCCTGGTGCGGGCCACGCGGAACACCATATATTTT. It is translated as CASSLVRATRNTIYF.

The V and J genes are TRBV5-4 and TRBJ2-1; 9 bases align to TRBD1. With 4 bases clipped from V and 6 bases from J, the junction kept 11 bases outside the gene matches. The germline CDR1 and CDR2 sequences are SGHNT and YYREEE (reference sequence). The CDR3 runs to 16 residues. CDR3 protein: CASSTGGLSFINEQFF. CDR3 nucleotides: TGTGCCAGCAGCACAGGGGGCTTGAGTTTTATCAATGAGCAGTTCTTC.

This clone was counted between two and nine times. The chain employs TRBV25-1 and TRBJ1-2, with no clear D. The CDR3 runs to 11 residues. Germline CDR1 is MGHDK and CDR2 is SYGVNS. Trimming took 3 bases from V and 7 from J, leaving 6 bases between them. The CDR3 sequence is CASSDNRGYTF. CDR3 nucleotide sequence: TGTGCCAGCAGTGATAATCGTGGCTACACCTTC.

This clone showed up just a few times. The rearrangement links TRBV27 to TRBJ2-7; 12 nucleotides match TRBD1. CDR3 size: 15 residues. Germline values: CDR1 MNHEY, CDR2 SMNVEV (reference sequence). The V and J ends lost 4 bases and 8 bases, in that order; junction bases with no gene match: 9. This chain's CDR3 is CASSSLGDRGLQQYF. The DNA of the CDR3 is TGTGCCAGCAGTTCGCTAGGGGACAGGGGGCTTCAGCAGTACTTC.

This chain connects TRBV29-1 to TRBJ2-1; possibly TRBD1 or TRBD2 for D (5 bases each). V lost 6 bases and J 6 bases, leaving 18 bases between the germline ends. This CDR3 spans 14 amino acids. CDR1 SQVTM and CDR2 ANQGSEA come from the germline V gene. In DNA, the CDR3 is TGCAGCGTCCCCCTGGGGACGGCTACCAATGAGCAGTTCTTC. It specifies CSVPLGTATNEQFF.